The source of this T cell receptor beta chain is a study of naive and memory T cell subsets. This clonotype was found a few times. The antigen remains undetermined. Cells stained for CD3, CD4, CD8, CD45RA, CD27 and viability were sorted into four CD45RA/CD27 subsets. The germline V gene has CDR1 MNHEY and CDR2 SVGAGI. Trimming removed 5 bases from V and 7 bases from J; junction bases left unmatched: 4. The CDR3 is made up of 13 amino acids. An equimolar mix of two oligonucleotides served as the beta constant-region primer for TRBC1 and TRBC2. Each CDR3 protein is one row after TCRdb ran MiXCR on the UMI-ligation and nested PCR reads. The sample yields 89,000 or so distinct CDR3 sequences, less than 15% seen once. Study results and caveats: TCR abundance followed a power law differing between naive and memory subsets. Over 85% of naive TCR sequences appeared only once, unlike memory subsets.

J is TRBJ2-7 and V is TRBV6-5; 11 nucleotides agree with TRBD1. The receptor was isolated from a human donor in good health. Sequencing was carried out using central memory CD4+ T cells from blood. This chain's CDR3 is CASSKGTGGEQYF. The DNA of the CDR3 is TGTGCCAGCAGTAAGGGGACAGGGGGAGAGCAGTACTTC.